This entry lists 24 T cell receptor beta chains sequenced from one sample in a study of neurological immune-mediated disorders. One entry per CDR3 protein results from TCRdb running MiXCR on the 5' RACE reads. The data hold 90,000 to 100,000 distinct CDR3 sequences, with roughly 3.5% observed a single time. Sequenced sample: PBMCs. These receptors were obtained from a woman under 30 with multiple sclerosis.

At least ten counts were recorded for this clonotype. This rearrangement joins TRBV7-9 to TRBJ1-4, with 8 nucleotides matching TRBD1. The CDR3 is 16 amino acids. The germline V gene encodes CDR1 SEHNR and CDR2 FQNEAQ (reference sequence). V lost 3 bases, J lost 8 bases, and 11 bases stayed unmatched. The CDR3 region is CASSFPGGGDREKLFF. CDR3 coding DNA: TGTGCCAGCAGCTTCCCAGGGGGCGGGGATCGGGAAAAACTGTTTTTT.

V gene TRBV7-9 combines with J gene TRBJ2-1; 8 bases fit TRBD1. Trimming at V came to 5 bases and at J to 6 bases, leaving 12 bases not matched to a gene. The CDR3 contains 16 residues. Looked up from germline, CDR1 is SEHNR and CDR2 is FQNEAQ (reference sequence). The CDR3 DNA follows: TGTGCCAGCAGCCCTGAGACTGGGACAGGAGCCAATGAGCAGTTCTTC. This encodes CASSPETGTGANEQFF.

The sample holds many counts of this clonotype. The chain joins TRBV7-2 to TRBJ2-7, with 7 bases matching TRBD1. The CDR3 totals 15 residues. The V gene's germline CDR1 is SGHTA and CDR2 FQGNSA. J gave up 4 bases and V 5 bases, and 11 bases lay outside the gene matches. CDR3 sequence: CASSLLQGYSYEQYF. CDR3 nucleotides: TGTGCCAGCAGCCTCCTACAGGGGTATTCGTACGAGCAGTACTTC.

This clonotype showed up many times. The CDR3 nucleotides are TGTGCCATCAGTGAGTCAAGGGGATCGGTTGAAAAACTGTTTTTT. Its translation: CAISESRGSVEKLFF. The V and J genes are TRBV10-3 and TRBJ1-4; possibly TRBD1 for D (5 bases). The CDR3 spans 15 residues. The V and J ends lost 0 bases and 7 bases respectively, with 12 bases between them. Germline V CDR1 and CDR2: ENHRY, SYGVKD.

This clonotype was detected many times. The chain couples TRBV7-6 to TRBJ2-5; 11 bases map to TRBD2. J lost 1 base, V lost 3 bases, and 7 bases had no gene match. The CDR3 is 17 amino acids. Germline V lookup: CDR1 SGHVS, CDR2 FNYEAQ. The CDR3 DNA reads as TGTGCCAGCAGCTTTAGGGCTAGCGGGGGGTTCCAAGAGACCCAGTACTTC. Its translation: CASSFRASGGFQETQYF.

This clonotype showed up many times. The CDR3 sequence: CSARDYPTGINNEQFF. In nucleotides, the CDR3 is TGCAGTGCTAGAGATTACCCGACAGGGATTAACAATGAGCAGTTCTTC. The gene calls are TRBV20-1 and TRBJ2-1; TRBD1 agrees at 7 bases. After removal of 0 bases from V and 5 bases from J, the junction contained 10 bases not matched to a gene. CDR3 length equals 16 residues. Germline V gene lookup returns CDR1 DFQATT and CDR2 SNEGSKA (reference sequence).

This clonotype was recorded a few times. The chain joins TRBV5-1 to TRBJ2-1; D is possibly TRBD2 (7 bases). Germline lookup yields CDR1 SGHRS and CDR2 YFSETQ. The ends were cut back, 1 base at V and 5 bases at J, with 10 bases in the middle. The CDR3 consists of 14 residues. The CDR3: CASSLRGADNEQFF. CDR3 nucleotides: TGCGCCAGCAGCTTGCGGGGGGCGGACAATGAGCAGTTCTTC.

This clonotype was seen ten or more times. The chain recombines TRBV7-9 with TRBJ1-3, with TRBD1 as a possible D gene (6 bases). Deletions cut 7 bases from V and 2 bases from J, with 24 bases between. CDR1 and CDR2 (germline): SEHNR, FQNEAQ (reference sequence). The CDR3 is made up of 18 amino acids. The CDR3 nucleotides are TGTGCCAGCACCTCGGAGGAGTCACGCGACAGGCCTGGAAACACCATATATTTT. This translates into CASTSEESRDRPGNTIYF.

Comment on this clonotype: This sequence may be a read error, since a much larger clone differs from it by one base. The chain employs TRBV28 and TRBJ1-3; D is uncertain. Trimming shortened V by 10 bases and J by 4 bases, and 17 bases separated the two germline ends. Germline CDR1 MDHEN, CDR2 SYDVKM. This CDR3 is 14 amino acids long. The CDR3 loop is CANRPVGQGNTIYF. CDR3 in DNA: TGTGCCAACAGACCCGTGGGTCAGGGAAACACCATATATTTT.

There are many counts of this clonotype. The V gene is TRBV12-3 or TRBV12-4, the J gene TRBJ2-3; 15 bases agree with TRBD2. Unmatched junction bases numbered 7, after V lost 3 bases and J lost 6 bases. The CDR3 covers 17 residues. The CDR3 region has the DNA TGTGCCAGCAGTTTTCCCGGGACTAGCGGGGGGCGGGATACGCAGTATTTT. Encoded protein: CASSFPGTSGGRDTQYF.

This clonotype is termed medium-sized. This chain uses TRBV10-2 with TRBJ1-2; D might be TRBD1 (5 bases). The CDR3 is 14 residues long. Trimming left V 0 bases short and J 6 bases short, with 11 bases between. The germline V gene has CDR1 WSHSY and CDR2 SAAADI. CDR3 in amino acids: CASSESKTGHGYTF. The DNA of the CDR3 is TGCGCCAGCAGTGAGTCGAAAACAGGTCATGGCTACACCTTC.

CDR3 in DNA: TGTGCCAGCACCTGGGAATCCTCTGGAAACACCATATATTTT. Its protein is CASTWESSGNTIYF. The chain carries TRBV6-1 and TRBJ1-3; D is uncertain. Germline V gene lookup returns CDR1 MNHNS and CDR2 SASEGT. This CDR3 is 14 amino acids long. Trimming removed 7 bases at V and 0 bases at J, with 10 bases between.

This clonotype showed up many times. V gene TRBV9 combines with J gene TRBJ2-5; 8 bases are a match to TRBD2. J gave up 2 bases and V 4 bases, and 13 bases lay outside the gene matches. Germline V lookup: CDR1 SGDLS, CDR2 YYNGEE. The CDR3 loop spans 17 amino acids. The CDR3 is CASSPRIAGRDQETQYF. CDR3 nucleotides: TGTGCCAGCAGCCCTCGAATAGCGGGGCGGGATCAAGAGACCCAGTACTTC.

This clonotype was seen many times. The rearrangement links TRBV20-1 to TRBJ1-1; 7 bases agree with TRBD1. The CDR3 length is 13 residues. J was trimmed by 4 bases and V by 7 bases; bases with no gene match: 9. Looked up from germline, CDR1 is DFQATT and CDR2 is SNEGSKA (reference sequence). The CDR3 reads CSVPDRALTEAFF. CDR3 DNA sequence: TGCAGTGTTCCAGACAGGGCGCTCACTGAAGCTTTCTTT.

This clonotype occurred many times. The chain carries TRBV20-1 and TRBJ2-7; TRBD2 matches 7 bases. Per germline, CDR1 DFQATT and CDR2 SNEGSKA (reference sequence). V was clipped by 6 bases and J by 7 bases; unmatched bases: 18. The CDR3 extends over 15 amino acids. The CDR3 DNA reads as TGCAGTGCCCAAAAGCCGCGACTAGCACAGCGGGAGCAGTACTTC. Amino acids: CSAQKPRLAQREQYF.

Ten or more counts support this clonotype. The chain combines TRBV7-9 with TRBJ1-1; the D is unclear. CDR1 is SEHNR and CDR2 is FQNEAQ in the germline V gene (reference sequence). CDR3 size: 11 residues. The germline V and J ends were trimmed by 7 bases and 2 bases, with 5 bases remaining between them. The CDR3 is CASTFNTEAFF. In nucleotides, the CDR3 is TGTGCCAGCACCTTCAACACTGAAGCTTTCTTT.

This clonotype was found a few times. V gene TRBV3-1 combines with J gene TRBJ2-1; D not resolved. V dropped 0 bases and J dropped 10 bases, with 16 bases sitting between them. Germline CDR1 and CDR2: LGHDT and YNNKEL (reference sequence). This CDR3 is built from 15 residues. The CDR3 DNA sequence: TGTGCCAGCAGCCAAGAGACGTCCGAACGGCGGGAGCAGTTCTTC. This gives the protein CASSQETSERREQFF.

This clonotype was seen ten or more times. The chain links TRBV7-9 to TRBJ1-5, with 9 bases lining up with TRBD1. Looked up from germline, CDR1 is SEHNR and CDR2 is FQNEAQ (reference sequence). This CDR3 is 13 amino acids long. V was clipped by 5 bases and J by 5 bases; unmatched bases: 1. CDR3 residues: CASSRQGDQPQHF. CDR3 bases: TGTGCCAGCAGCCGACAGGGGGATCAGCCCCAGCATTTT. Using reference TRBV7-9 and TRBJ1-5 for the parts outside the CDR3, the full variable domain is DTGVSQNPRHKITKRGQNVTFRCDPISEHNRLYWYRQTLGQGPEFLTYFQNEAQLEKSRLLSDRFSAERPKGSFSTLEIQRTEQGDSAMYLCASSRQGDQPQHFGDGTRLSIL.

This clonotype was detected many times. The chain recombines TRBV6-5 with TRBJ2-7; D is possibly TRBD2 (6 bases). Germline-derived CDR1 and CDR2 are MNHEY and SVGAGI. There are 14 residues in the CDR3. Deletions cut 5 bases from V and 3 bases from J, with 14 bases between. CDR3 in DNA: TGTGCCAGCAGTCCCACCGGGGGAAGCTACGAGCAGTACTTC. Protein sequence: CASSPTGGSYEQYF.

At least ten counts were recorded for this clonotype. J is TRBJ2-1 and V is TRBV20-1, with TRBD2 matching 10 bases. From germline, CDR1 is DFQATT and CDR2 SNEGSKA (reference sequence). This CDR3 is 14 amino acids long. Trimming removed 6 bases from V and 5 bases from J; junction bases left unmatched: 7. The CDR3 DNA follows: TGCAGTGCAGAACTAGCGGGAATCCACAATGAGCAGTTCTTC. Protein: CSAELAGIHNEQFF.

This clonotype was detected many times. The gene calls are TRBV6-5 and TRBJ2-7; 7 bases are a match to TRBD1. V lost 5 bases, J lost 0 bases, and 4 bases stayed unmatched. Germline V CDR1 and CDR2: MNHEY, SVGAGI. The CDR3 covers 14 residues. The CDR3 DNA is TGTGCCAGCAGTCACCGGGACAGCTCCTACGAGCAGTACTTC. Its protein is CASSHRDSSYEQYF.

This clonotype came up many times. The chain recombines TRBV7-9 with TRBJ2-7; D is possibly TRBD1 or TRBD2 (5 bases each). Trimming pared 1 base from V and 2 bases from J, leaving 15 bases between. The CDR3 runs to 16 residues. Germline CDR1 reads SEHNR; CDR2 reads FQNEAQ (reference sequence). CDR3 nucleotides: TGTGCCAGCAGCTTAGGATGGGGACGGGAAGCCTACGAGCAGTACTTC. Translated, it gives CASSLGWGREAYEQYF.

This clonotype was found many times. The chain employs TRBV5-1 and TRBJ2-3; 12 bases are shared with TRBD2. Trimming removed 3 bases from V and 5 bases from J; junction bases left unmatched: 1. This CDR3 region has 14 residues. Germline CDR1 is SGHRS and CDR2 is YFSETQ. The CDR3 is CASSSTSGRDTQYF. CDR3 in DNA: TGCGCCAGCAGCTCGACTAGCGGGAGAGATACGCAGTATTTT. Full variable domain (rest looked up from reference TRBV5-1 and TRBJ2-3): KAGVTQTPRYLIKTRGQQVTLSCSPISGHRSVSWYQQTPGQGLQFLFEYFSETQRNKGNFPGRFSGRQFSNSRSEMNVSTLELGDSALYLCASSSTSGRDTQYFGPGTRLTVL.

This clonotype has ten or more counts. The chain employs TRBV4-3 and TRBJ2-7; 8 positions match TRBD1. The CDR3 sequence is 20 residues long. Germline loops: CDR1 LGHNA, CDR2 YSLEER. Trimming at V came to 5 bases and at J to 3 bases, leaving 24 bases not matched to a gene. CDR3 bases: TGCGCCAGCAGCTATTCGGTCAGGACAGGGACATTTAGCGGAGGCTACGAGCAGTACTTC. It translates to CASSYSVRTGTFSGGYEQYF.